This T cell receptor beta chain was sequenced during a study of blood T cell repertoires in COVID-19. Repertoires were generated with immunoSEQ multiplex PCR, while TCRdb's copy carries only in-frame clones and drops some. Seen here are about 100,000 clones, 80% observed once, and the top ten hold 12%. Germline V gene data show CDR1 as SGHDN and CDR2 as FVKESK. The CDR3 is 11 amino acids. The V gene lost 5 bases and the J gene lost 5 bases, with 6 bases spanning the gap. Sequencing was carried out using peripheral blood. The V and J genes are TRBV14 and TRBJ2-5, with TRBD2 as a possible D gene (6 bases). The origin of this receptor is a woman aged 70-85 years with acute or convalescent COVID-19. In DNA form, the CDR3 reads TGTGCCAGCAGCGGGGGGGAGACCCAGTACTTC. Amino acids: CASSGGETQYF.